Following are 8 T cell receptor beta chains from one sample sequenced in a study of cytomegalovirus exposure and HLA in healthy donors (dated by TCRdb to about 2017). The library was produced with the immunoSEQ multiplex PCR assay. For the multiplex PCR, a mixture combining 60 forward primers for TCR Vbeta segments and 13 reverse primers for TCR Jbeta segments was used. TCRdb carries this immuneACCESS record with in-frame sequences only. Its versions omit some clonotypes, under half of them owing to an unresolved V gene in the studies checked, with the rest unexplained. The sample data list fewer than 200,000 clones, and 87% of these were observed just once. The ten largest clones capture approximately 0.98% of the sample. The specimen sequenced was PBMCs. Source of these receptors: a boy younger than 10 in good health and CMV-seronegative.

The chain combines TRBV29-1 with TRBJ2-3, with 9 bases that match TRBD2. This CDR3 spans 14 amino acids. Germline V gene data show CDR1 as SQVTM and CDR2 as ANQGSEA. Germline trimming cut 7 bases from V and 6 bases from J; bases unmatched to any gene: 11. The CDR3 is CSAKTAGGDDTQYF. CDR3 in DNA: TGCAGCGCCAAAACCGCGGGAGGGGATGATACGCAGTATTTT.

The V and J genes are TRBV10-3 and TRBJ2-7, with TRBD2 matching 9 bases. Looked up from germline, CDR1 is ENHRY and CDR2 is SYGVKD. V shed 11 bases and J 3 bases; nucleotides not matched to a gene: 11. The CDR3 has 14 amino acids. CDR3 coding DNA: TGTGCCGGAGCACGGCGGGGGGGAGTCTACGAGCAGTACTTC. It translates to CAGARRGGVYEQYF.

This chain links TRBV6-1 with TRBJ1-1; D is perhaps TRBD1 (5 bases). There are 13 residues in the CDR3. The germline CDR1 and CDR2 sequences are MNHNS and SASEGT. Trimming stripped 6 bases from V and 3 bases from J, with 11 bases between. This CDR3 is CASRWGGDTEAFF. The CDR3 DNA reads as TGTGCCAGCAGGTGGGGGGGGGACACTGAAGCTTTCTTT.

The genes are TRBV7-8 and TRBJ2-3; a possible D gene is TRBD2 (6 bases). V gave up 10 bases and J gave up 3 bases, with 14 bases separating them. Germline V lookup: CDR1 SGHVS, CDR2 FQNEAQ. The CDR3 spans 13 residues. CDR3 in amino acids: CAIVVSGTDTQYF. CDR3 in DNA: TGTGCCATAGTAGTTAGCGGAACAGATACGCAGTATTTT. Filled out from reference TRBV7-8 and TRBJ2-3, the complete variable domain reads GAGVSQSPRYKVAKRGQDVALRCDPISGHVSLFWYQQALGQGPEFLTYFQNEAQLDKSGLPSDRFFAERPEGSVSTLKIQRTQQEDSAVYLCAIVVSGTDTQYFGPGTRLTVL.

The rearrangement uses TRBV10-3 and TRBJ2-1, with 7 nucleotides matching TRBD1. J was trimmed by 5 bases and V by 11 bases; bases with no gene match: 9. The length of the CDR3 is 13 residues. Germline assignment: CDR1 ENHRY and CDR2 SYGVKD. CDR3: CAVRDSQNNEQFF. The CDR3 DNA follows: TGTGCCGTCCGGGACAGCCAAAACAATGAGCAGTTCTTC.

This chain connects TRBV7-2 to TRBJ2-3; 9 bases match TRBD2. CDR3 size: 17 residues. J lost 3 bases, V lost 5 bases, and 12 bases had no gene match. Germline lookup yields CDR1 SGHTA and CDR2 FQGNSA. The CDR3 DNA is TGTGCCAGCAGCCCCCTGGCGGGGGGGCATCGAACAGATACGCAGTATTTT. Translated: CASSPLAGGHRTDTQYF. The variable domain in full, with the rest retrieved from reference TRBV7-2 and TRBJ2-3, is GAGVSQSPSNKVTEKGKDVELRCDPISGHTALYWYRQSLGQGLEFLIYFQGNSAPDKSGLPSDRFSAERTGGSVSTLTIQRTQQEDSAVYLCASSPLAGGHRTDTQYFGPGTRLTVL.

The chain couples TRBV11-2 to TRBJ2-1; a possible D gene is TRBD1 (5 bases). V shed 3 bases and J shed 6 bases, with 9 bases lying between them. CDR1 is SGHAT, CDR2 FQNNGV, per germline. This CDR3 is 13 amino acids long. This CDR3 reads CASSLGQVNEQFF. In nucleotides, the CDR3 is TGTGCCAGCAGCTTGGGGCAGGTCAATGAGCAGTTCTTC.

V is TRBV13 and J is TRBJ1-2; 8 bases align to TRBD1. The CDR3 spans 15 residues. Germline V gene data show CDR1 as PRHDT and CDR2 as FYEKMQ (reference sequence). Trimming removed 2 bases from V and 3 bases from J; junction bases left unmatched: 5. The CDR3 DNA reads as TGTGCCAGCAGCTTATCGGCAGGGGGCGACTATGGCTACACCTTC. It yields the protein CASSLSAGGDYGYTF.